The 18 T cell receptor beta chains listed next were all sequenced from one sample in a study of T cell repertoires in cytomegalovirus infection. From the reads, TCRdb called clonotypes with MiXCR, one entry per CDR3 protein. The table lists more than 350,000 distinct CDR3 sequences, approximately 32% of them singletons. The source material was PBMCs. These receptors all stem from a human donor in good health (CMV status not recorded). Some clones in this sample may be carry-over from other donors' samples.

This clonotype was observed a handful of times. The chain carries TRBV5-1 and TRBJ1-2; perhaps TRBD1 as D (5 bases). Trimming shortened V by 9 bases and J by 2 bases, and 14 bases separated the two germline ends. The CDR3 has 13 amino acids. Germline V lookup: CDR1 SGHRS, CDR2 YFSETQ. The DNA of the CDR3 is TGCGCCACCGGCGAGGGGTCCAACTATGGCTACACCTTC. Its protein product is CATGEGSNYGYTF.

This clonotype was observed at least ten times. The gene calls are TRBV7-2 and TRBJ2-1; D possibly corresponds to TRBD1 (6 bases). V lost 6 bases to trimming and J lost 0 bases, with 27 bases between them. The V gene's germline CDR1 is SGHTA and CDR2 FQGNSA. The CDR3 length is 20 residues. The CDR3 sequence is CASRQGLEIQDLGSYNEQFF. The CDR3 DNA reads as TGTGCCAGCAGGCAGGGGCTAGAAATACAAGATTTAGGCTCCTACAATGAGCAGTTCTTC.

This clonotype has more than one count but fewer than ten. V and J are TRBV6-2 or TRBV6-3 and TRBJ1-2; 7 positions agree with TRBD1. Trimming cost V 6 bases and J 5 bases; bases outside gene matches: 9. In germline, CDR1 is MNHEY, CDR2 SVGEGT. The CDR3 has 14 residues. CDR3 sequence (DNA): TGTGCCAGCAGAGGGACAGCAACACCTTATGGCTACACCTTC. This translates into CASRGTATPYGYTF.

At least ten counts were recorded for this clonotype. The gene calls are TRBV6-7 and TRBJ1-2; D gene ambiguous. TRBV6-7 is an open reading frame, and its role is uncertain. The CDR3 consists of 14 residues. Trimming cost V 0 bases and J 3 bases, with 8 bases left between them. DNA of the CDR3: TGTGCCAGCAGTTACTCGGGGTTTGACTATGGCTACACCTTC. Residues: CASSYSGFDYGYTF.

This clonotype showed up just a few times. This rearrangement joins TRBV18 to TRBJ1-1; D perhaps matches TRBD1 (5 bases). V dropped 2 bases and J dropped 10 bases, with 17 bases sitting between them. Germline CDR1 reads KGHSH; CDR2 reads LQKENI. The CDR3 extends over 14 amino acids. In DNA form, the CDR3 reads TGTGCCAGCTCACCAAAGCAGGGCGAAGGACGAGCTTTCTTT. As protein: CASSPKQGEGRAFF.

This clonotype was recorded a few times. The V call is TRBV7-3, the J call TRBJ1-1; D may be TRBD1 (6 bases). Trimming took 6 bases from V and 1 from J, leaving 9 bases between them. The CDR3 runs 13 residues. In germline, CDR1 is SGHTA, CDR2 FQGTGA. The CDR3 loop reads CASRGGPNTEAFF. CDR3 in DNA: TGTGCCAGCAGAGGGGGGCCGAACACTGAAGCTTTCTTT.

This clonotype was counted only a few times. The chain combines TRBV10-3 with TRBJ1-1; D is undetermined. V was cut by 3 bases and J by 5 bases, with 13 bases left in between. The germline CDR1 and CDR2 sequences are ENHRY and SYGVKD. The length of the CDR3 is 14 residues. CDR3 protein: CAISDGPSKTEAFF. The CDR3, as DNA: TGTGCCATCAGTGATGGGCCTAGTAAGACTGAAGCTTTCTTT.

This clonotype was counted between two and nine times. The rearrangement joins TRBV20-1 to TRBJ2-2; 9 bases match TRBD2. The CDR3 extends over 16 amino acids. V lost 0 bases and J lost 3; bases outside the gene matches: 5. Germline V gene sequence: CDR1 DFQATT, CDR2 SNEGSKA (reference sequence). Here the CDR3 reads CSARDGASGDTGELFF. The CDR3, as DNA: TGCAGTGCTAGAGATGGGGCTAGCGGGGACACCGGGGAGCTGTTTTTT.

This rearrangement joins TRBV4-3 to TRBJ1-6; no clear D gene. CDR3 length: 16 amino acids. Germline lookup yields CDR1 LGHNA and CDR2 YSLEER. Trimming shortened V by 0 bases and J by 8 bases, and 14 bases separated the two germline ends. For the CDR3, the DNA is TGCGCCAGCAGCCAAGAATACCAGTCAACCCATTCACCCCTCCACTTT. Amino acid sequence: CASSQEYQSTHSPLHF.

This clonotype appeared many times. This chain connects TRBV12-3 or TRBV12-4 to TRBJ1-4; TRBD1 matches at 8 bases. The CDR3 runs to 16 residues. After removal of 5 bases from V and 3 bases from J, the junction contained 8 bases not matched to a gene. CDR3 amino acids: CASSPSGGAANEKLFF. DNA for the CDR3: TGTGCCAGCAGTCCCTCAGGGGGCGCGGCTAATGAAAAACTGTTTTTT.

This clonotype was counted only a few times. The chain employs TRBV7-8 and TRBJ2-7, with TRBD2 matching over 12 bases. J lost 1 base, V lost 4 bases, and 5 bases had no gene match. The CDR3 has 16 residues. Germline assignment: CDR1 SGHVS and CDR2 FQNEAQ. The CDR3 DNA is TGTGCCAGCAGCTCGACTAGCGGGGGCATATCCTACGAGCAGTACTTC. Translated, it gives CASSSTSGGISYEQYF.

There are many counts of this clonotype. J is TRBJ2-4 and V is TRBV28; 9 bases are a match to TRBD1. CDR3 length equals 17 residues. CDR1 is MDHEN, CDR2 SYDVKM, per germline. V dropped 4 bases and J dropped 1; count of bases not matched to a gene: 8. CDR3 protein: CASSSTGTGLAKNIQYF. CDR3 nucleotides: TGTGCCAGCAGTTCCACCGGGACAGGGCTTGCCAAAAACATTCAGTACTTC.

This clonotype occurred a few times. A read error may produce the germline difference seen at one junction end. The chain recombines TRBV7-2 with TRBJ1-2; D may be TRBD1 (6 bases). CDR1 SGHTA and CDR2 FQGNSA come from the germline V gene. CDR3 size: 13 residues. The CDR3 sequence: CATSRGQIFGYTF. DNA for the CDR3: TGTGCCACCAGCAGGGGACAAATATTTGGCTACACCTTC.

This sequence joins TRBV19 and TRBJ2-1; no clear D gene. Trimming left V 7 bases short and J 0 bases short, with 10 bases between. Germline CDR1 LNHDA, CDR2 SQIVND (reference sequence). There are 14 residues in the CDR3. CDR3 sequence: CASTYTSSYNEQFF. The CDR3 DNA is TGTGCCAGTACATACACGAGCTCCTACAATGAGCAGTTCTTC.

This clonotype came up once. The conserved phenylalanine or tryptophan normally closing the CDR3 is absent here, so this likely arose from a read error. CDR3 loop: CASSLDGCTGELFL. As DNA, the CDR3 is TGTGCCAGCAGCTTAGATGGGTGCACCGGGGAGCTGTTTCTT. This chain connects TRBV7-6 to TRBJ2-2; D remains unclear. CDR3 length equals 14 residues. Per germline, CDR1 SGHVS and CDR2 FNYEAQ. V shed 1 base and J shed 4 bases, with 7 bases lying between them.

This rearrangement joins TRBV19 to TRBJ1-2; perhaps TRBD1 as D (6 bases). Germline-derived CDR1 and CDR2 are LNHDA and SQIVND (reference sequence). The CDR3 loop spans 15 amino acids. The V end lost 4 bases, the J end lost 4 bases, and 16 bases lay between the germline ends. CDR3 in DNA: TGTGCCAGTAGTACCCGACAGGCGATCACCTATGGCTACACCTTC. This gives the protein CASSTRQAITYGYTF.

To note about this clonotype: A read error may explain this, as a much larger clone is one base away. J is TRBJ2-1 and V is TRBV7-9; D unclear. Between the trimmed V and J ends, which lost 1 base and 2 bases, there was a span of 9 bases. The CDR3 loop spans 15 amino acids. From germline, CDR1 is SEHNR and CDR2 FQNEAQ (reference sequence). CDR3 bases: TGTGCCAGCAGCTTAGGGGGTTTCGCCTACAATGAGCAGTTCTTC. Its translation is CASSLGGFAYNEQFF.

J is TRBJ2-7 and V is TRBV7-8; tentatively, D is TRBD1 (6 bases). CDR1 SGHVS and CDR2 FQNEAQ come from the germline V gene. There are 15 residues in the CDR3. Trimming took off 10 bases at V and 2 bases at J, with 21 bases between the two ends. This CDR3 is CATGAGGRGTYEQYF. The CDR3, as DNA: TGTGCCACCGGGGCGGGTGGCAGGGGTACCTACGAGCAGTACTTC.